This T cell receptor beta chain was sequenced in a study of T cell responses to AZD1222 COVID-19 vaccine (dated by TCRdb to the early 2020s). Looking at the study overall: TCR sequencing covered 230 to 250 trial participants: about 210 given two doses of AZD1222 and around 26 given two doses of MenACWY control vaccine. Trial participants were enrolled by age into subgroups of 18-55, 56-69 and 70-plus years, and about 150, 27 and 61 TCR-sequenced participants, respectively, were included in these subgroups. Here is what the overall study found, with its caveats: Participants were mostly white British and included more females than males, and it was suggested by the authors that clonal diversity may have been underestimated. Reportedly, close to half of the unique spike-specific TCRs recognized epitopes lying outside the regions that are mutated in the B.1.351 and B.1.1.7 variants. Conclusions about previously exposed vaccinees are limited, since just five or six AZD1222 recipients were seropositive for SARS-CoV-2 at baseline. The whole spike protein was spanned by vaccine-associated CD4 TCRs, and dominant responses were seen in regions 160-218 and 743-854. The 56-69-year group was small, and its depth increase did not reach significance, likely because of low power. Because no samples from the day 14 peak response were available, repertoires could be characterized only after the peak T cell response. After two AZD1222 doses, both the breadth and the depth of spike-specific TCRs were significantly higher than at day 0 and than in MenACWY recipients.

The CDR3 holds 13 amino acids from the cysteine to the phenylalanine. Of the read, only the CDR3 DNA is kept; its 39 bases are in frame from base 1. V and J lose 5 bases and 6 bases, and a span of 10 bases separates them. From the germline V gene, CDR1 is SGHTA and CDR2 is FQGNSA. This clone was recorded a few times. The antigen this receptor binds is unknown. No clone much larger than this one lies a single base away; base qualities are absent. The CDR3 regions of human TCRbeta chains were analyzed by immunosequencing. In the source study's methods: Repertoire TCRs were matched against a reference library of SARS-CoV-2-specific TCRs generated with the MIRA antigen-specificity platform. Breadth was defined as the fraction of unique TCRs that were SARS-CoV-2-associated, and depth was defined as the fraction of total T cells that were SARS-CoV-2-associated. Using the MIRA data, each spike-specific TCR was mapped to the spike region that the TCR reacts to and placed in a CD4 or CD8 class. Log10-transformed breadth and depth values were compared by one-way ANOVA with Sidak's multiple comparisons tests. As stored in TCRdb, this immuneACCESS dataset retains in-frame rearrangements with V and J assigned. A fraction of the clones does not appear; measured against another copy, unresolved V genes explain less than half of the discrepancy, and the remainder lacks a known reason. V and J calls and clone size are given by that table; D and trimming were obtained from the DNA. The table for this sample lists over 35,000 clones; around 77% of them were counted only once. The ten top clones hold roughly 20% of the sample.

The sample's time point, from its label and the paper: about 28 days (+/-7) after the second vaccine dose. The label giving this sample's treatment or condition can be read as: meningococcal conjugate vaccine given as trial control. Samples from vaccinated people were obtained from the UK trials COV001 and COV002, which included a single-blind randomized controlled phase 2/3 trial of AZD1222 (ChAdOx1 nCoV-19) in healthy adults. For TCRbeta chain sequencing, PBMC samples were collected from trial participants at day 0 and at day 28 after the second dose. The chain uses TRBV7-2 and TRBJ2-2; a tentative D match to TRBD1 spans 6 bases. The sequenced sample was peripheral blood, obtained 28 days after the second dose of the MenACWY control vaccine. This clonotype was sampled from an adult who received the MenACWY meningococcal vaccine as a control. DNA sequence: TGTGCCAGCAGCCTTACAGGGTCCGGGGAGCTGTTTTTT. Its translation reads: CASSLTGSGELFF.